The table lists the clone carrying this T cell receptor (beta chain) with many counts. Its antigen is still unknown. The study included ophthalmopathy patients with Clinical Activity Score at least 3, NOSPECS grade at least 4 and duration under 3 months. Diagnosing involved the use of clinical symptoms, serum thyroxine and TRAb, thyroid ultrasound and orbital computed tomography. Fresh peripheral blood, 10 ml, yielded the PBMCs. CDR3 length equals 18 residues. Trimming took 1 base from V and 3 from J; bases not matched to a gene: 14. CDR1 and CDR2 from the germline V gene are SGHTA and FQGNSA. This entry is derived from a study of T cells in Graves' hyperthyroidism and ophthalmopathy. Study results and limitations: The model's output predicted ophthalmopathy at a median of around 6.9 months prior to onset.

TCR beta CDR3 region amplification was performed from RNA transcripts. The HTBI primer set drove a first-round RT-PCR of the TCR CDR3. TCRdb analysed the multiplex PCR reads with MiXCR anew, one entry per CDR3 protein. The top ten clones hold 12% of a sample with 620,000 or so distinct CDR3 sequences, roughly 14% of them seen once. This chain connects TRBV7-2 to TRBJ2-7; TRBD2 aligns across 8 bases. Sequenced: blood. The sequence was collected from a woman aged 45-59 years with Graves' ophthalmopathy. The CDR3 is CASSLDGWLAGGIYEQYF. As DNA, the CDR3 is TGTGCCAGCAGCTTAGATGGTTGGTTGGCGGGAGGAATCTACGAGCAGTACTTC.